This entry lists 5 T cell receptor beta chains sequenced from one sample in a study of beta chain features in type 1 diabetes. The study reverse transcribed the entire isolated RNA, so it sequenced expressed TCRB transcripts. Measured with immunoSEQ multiplex PCR; TCRdb has only the in-frame clones, and not every one. The sample contains 110,000 to 150,000 clones, about 8.7% of which appear only once. The sequencing input was central memory CD4+ T cells from blood. Receptors originate from a man between 18 and 29 years old in good health.

This chain links TRBV4-2 with TRBJ2-3; D remains unclear. Trimming shortened V by 5 bases and J by 4 bases, and 7 bases separated the two germline ends. CDR3 length: 12 residues. Germline CDR1 is LGHNA and CDR2 is YNFKEQ. The chain's CDR3 is CASSSSADTQYF. DNA of the CDR3: TGTGCCAGCAGCTCCTCGGCAGATACGCAGTATTTT.

The V call is TRBV13, the J call TRBJ2-1; 8 positions agree with TRBD2. Per the germline V gene, CDR1 is PRHDT and CDR2 is FYEKMQ (reference sequence). Trimming cost V 6 bases and J 4 bases; bases outside gene matches: 8. This CDR3 is built from 15 residues. This CDR3 reads CASRHRTSHYNEQFF. The CDR3 DNA sequence: TGTGCCAGCAGGCACCGGACTAGCCATTACAATGAGCAGTTCTTC.

This clone has more than one count but fewer than ten. The genes are TRBV9 and TRBJ2-1, with TRBD1 identical over 10 bases. CDR1 and CDR2 (germline): SGDLS, YYNGEE. The junction had 5 bases not matched to a gene; V was cut back by 2 bases and J by 6 bases. The CDR3 contains 15 residues. The CDR3: CASSVGGTGVNEQFF. CDR3 DNA: TGTGCCAGCAGCGTGGGGGGGACAGGGGTCAATGAGCAGTTCTTC.

This clone turned up a few times. The chain carries TRBV20-1 and TRBJ2-7, with 7 nucleotides matching TRBD2. Trimming cost V 3 bases and J 7 bases; bases outside gene matches: 3. The CDR3 has 11 residues. The germline V gene has CDR1 DFQATT and CDR2 SNEGSKA (reference sequence). CDR3 sequence: CSASLAEEQYF. The CDR3 DNA follows: TGCAGTGCTAGCCTAGCGGAAGAGCAGTACTTC.

The chain couples TRBV19 to TRBJ2-5; D gene unclear. Germline V gene sequence: CDR1 LNHDA, CDR2 SQIVND (reference sequence). The CDR3 has 13 residues. V was cut by 3 bases and J by 1 base, with 6 bases left in between. The CDR3 DNA reads TGTGCCAGTAGTATTTCTCCCCAAGAGACCCAGTACTTC. Residues: CASSISPQETQYF. The complete variable domain, with remaining parts taken from reference TRBV19 and TRBJ2-5, reads DGGITQSPKYLFRKEGQNVTLSCEQNLNHDAMYWYRQDPGQGLRLIYYSQIVNDFQKGDIAEGYSVSREKKESFPLTVTSAQKNPTAFYLCASSISPQETQYFGPGTRLLVL.